These 10 T cell receptor beta chains were all obtained from the same sample, sequenced in a study of blood T cell repertoires in COVID-19. Repertoires were generated with immunoSEQ multiplex PCR, while TCRdb's copy carries only in-frame clones and drops some. The data contain about 400,000 clones, 75% to 90% of them singletons. Sequenced material: peripheral blood. All receptors come from a woman aged 55-69 years with COVID-19, enrolled during active disease.

The V call is TRBV4-1, the J call TRBJ1-1; TRBD1 matches at 7 bases. The CDR3 consists of 16 residues. Germline loops: CDR1 MGHRA, CDR2 YSYEKL. The junction had 5 bases not matched to a gene; V was cut back by 0 bases and J by 1 base. CDR3 DNA sequence: TGCGCCAGCAGCCAAGATGCAGGGGGTAAGAACACTGAAGCTTTCTTT. Translated: CASSQDAGGKNTEAFF.

This rearrangement joins TRBV18 to TRBJ1-2; TRBD1 aligns across 9 bases. The length of the CDR3 is 13 residues. CDR1 is KGHSH and CDR2 is LQKENI in the germline V gene. J lost 4 bases, V lost 4 bases, and 1 base had no gene match. The CDR3 coding sequence is TGTGCCAGCTCACTGACAGGGGGCTATGGCTACACCTTC. Protein sequence: CASSLTGGYGYTF.

The chain couples TRBV4-2 to TRBJ2-5, with D perhaps TRBD2 (6 bases). Germline V gene lookup returns CDR1 LGHNA and CDR2 YNFKEQ. V was shortened by 1 base and J by 2 bases, with 8 bases between the two germline ends. The CDR3 runs to 14 residues. The CDR3: CASSQAGDQETQYF. The CDR3 DNA sequence: TGTGCCAGCAGCCAAGCGGGGGATCAAGAGACCCAGTACTTC.

This chain uses TRBV6-6 with TRBJ1-5; no clear D. The length of the CDR3 is 15 residues. Germline assignment: CDR1 MNHNY and CDR2 SVGAGI (reference sequence). V shed 5 bases and J shed 0 bases, with 11 bases lying between them. Written as DNA, the CDR3 is TGTGCCAGCAGTCTCGGGAGCTTTAGCAATCAGCCCCAGCATTTT. This translates into CASSLGSFSNQPQHF.

This clone was counted between two and nine times. The chain has TRBV19 and TRBJ1-3, with no clear D. V was clipped by 6 bases and J by 4 bases, with 16 bases between them. Germline CDR1 reads LNHDA; CDR2 reads SQIVND (reference sequence). CDR3 length: 15 residues. CDR3 protein: CASRILAGGGNTIYF. In nucleotides, the CDR3 is TGTGCCAGTAGAATCCTCGCGGGAGGAGGAAACACCATATATTTT. The whole variable domain, remainder taken from reference TRBV19 and TRBJ1-3, is DGGITQSPKYLFRKEGQNVTLSCEQNLNHDAMYWYRQDPGQGLRLIYYSQIVNDFQKGDIAEGYSVSREKKESFPLTVTSAQKNPTAFYLCASRILAGGGNTIYFGEGSWLTVV.

The J gene is TRBJ1-5, the V gene TRBV10-3, with D possibly matching TRBD1 (5 bases). V lost 4 bases, J lost 1 base, and 8 bases lay in between. CDR3 length: 14 residues. The germline V gene encodes CDR1 ENHRY and CDR2 SYGVKD. The DNA for the CDR3 is TGTGCCATCAGTGGGCAGGGAAGCAATCAGCCCCAGCATTTT. Its translation is CAISGQGSNQPQHF.

The chain couples TRBV24-1 to TRBJ1-5, with D tentatively TRBD1 (5 bases). The CDR3 is 16 amino acids. Looked up from germline, CDR1 is KGHDR and CDR2 is SFDVKD. V was pared by 3 bases and J by 2 bases, with 13 bases between. CDR3 residues: CATSDPQGFGNQPQHF. The CDR3 DNA reads TGTGCCACCAGTGATCCCCAGGGTTTTGGCAATCAGCCCCAGCATTTT.

V is TRBV10-3 and J is TRBJ2-6, with D possibly matching TRBD1 (6 bases). Trimming took off 0 bases at V and 1 base at J, with 16 bases between the two ends. The CDR3 has 19 amino acids. Per the germline V gene, CDR1 is ENHRY and CDR2 is SYGVKD. Written as DNA, the CDR3 is TGTGCCATCAGTGAGTCGGGGGCAGGGAAGGTGTCTGGGGCCAACGTCCTGACTTTC. Its translation is CAISESGAGKVSGANVLTF.

The chain combines TRBV30 with TRBJ2-2, with D possibly matching TRBD1 (6 bases). V dropped 2 bases and J dropped 5 bases, with 12 bases sitting between them. The CDR3 sequence is 14 residues long. Germline loops: CDR1 GTSNPN, CDR2 SVGIG (reference sequence). CDR3 protein: CAWSPTGLTGELFF. DNA of the CDR3: TGTGCCTGGAGTCCCACAGGGCTTACCGGGGAGCTGTTTTTT.

The rearrangement joins TRBV6-1 to TRBJ2-7; 10 bases match TRBD1. Germline values: CDR1 MNHNS, CDR2 SASEGT. This CDR3 has 17 amino acids. J was trimmed by 3 bases and V by 4 bases; bases with no gene match: 12. As DNA, the CDR3 is TGTGCCAGCAGTGCCACTCCGGGACAGGGGTCCAGCTACGAGCAGTACTTC. This encodes CASSATPGQGSSYEQYF.